This TCR beta chain stems from a study of molecular identifiers for immune sequencing clone quantification. Findings of the study overall: Clones above 20 RNA copies contained over 99% of effector molecules and under 1% of naive molecules. Identical barcode-sharing TCR molecules could lead to underestimated sizes for highly expanded clones.

Trimming took 2 bases from V and 9 from J, leaving 15 bases between them. Per germline, CDR1 SGHDT and CDR2 YYEEEE. The CDR3 spans 14 residues. Both previously described methods and listed TCR primers were employed to make bulk TCR libraries. TCRdb reanalysed the PCR reads using MiXCR and keeps one entry per CDR3 protein. The table lists approximately 550,000 distinct CDR3 sequences, less than 30% of them singletons. For this clonotype: The antigen is not known.

This receptor was obtained from a human donor in good health. Some libraries in this study had Jurkat cell RNA spiked in. Input material: naive CD8+ T cells from blood, with Jurkat cell RNA spiked in. The subset: FACS-sorted CD8+CD4-CCR7+CD45RA+ naive T cells. The chain is built from TRBV5-6 and TRBJ2-1; D tentatively reads TRBD1 or TRBD2 (6 bases each). Written as DNA, the CDR3 is TGTGCCAGCAGCTTTTTAGGGGGGCACGGTGAGCAGTTCTTC. Amino acid sequence: CASSFLGGHGEQFF.